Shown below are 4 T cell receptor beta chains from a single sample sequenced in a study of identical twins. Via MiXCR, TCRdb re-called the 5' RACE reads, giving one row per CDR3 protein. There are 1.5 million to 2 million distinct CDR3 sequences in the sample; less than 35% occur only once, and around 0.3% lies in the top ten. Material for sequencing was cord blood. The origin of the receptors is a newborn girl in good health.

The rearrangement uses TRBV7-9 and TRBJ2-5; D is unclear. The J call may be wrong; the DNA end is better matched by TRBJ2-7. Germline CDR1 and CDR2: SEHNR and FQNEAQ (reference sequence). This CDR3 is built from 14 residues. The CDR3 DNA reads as TGTGCCAGCAGCCCAGTTCGATCTCCCTACGAGCAGTACTTC. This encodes CASSPVRSPYEQYF.

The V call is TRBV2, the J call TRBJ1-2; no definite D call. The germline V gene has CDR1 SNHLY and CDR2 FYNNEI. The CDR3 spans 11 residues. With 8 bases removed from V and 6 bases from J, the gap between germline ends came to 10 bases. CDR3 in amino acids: CASSRSNGYTF. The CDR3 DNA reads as TGTGCCAGCTCAAGATCGAATGGCTACACCTTC.

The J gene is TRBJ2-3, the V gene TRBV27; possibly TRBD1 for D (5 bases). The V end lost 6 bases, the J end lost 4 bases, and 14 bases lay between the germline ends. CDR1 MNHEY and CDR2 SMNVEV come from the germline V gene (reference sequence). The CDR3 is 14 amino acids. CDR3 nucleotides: TGTGCCAGCAGCTTAGACAGCTTACCAGATACGCAGTATTTT. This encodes CASSLDSLPDTQYF.

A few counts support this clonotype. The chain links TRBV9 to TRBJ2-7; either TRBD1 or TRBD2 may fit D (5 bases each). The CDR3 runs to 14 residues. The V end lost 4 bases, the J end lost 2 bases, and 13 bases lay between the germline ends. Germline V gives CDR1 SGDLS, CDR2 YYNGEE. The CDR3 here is CASSLDTTTYEQYF. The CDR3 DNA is TGTGCCAGCAGCCTGGACACGACTACCTACGAGCAGTACTTC.